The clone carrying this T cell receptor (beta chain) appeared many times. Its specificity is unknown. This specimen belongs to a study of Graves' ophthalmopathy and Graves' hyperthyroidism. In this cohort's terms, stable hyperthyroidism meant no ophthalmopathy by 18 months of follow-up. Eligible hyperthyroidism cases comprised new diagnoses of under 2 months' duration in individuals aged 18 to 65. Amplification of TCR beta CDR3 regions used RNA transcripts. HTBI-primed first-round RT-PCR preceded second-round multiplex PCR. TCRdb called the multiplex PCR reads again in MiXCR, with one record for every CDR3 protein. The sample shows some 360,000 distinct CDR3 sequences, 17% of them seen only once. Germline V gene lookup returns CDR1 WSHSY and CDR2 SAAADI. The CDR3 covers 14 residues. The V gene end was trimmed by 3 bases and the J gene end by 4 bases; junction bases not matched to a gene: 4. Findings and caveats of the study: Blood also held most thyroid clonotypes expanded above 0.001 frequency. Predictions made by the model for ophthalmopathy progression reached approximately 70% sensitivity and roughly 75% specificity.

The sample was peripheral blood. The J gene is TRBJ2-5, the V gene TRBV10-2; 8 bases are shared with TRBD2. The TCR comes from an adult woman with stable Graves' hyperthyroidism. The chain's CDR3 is CASSDRSGTETQYF. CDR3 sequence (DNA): TGCGCCAGCAGTGATCGTAGCGGGACAGAGACCCAGTACTTC.